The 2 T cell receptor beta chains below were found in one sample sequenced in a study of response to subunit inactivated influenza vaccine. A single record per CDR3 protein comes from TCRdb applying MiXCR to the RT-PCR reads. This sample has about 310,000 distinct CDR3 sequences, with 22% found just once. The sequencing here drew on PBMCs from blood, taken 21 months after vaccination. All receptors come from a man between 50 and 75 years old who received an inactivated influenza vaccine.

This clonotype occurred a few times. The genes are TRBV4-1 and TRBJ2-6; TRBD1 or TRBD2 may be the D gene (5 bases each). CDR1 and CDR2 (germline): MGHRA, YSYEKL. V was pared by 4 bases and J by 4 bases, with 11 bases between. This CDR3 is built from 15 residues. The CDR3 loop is CASSPEGYGANVLTF. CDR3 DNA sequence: TGCGCCAGCAGCCCTGAGGGGTACGGGGCCAACGTCCTGACTTTC.

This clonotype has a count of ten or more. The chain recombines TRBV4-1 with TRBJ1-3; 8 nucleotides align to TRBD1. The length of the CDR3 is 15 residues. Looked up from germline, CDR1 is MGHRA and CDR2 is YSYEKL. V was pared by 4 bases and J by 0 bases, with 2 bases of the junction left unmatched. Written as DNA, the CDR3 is TGCGCCAGCAGCCGGGACAGGAACTCTGGAAACACCATATATTTT. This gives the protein CASSRDRNSGNTIYF.